The 24 T cell receptor beta chains given below trace back to one sample, sequenced in a study of CD8 T cells in ankylosing spondylitis. TCRdb independently ran MiXCR on the 5' RACE reads; one entry per CDR3 protein. In the table there are approximately 290,000 distinct CDR3 sequences, more than 20% of which are singletons. Sequenced material: blood, either unsorted or a sorted T cell fraction (not recorded which). All receptors derive from a female donor with ankylosing spondylitis or in good health (not recorded which).

The V call is TRBV20-1, the J call TRBJ2-1; TRBD1 aligns across 8 bases. CDR1 and CDR2 from the germline V gene are DFQATT and SNEGSKA (reference sequence). Losses at the gene ends were 4 bases for V and 5 bases for J; bases not matched to a gene: 4. The CDR3 totals 13 residues. For the CDR3, the DNA is TGCAGTGCTAACGGACAGGGAAACAATGAGCAGTTCTTC. Amino acids: CSANGQGNNEQFF.

CDR3 DNA sequence: TGCAGCGGAAGACAGGGGGCAATAGAGACCCAGTACTTC. Its protein product is CSGRQGAIETQYF. This chain links TRBV29-1 with TRBJ2-5, with 10 bases lining up with TRBD1. The CDR3 has 13 residues. Germline-derived CDR1 and CDR2 are SQVTM and ANQGSEA. The V segment lost 7 bases and the J segment 4 bases; nucleotides outside the gene matches: 6.

The rearrangement joins TRBV6-5 to TRBJ2-1; D may be TRBD2 (5 bases). In germline, CDR1 is MNHEY, CDR2 SVGAGI. The CDR3 has 11 amino acids. V lost 7 bases, J lost 8 bases, and 9 bases lay in between. The CDR3, as DNA: TGTGCCAGCAAGAAGAGGGATGAGCAGTTCTTC. Protein: CASKKRDEQFF.

The chain is built from TRBV29-1 and TRBJ1-1; the D gene is possibly TRBD1 (5 bases). Germline CDR1 reads SQVTM; CDR2 reads ANQGSEA. CDR3 length: 15 residues. V lost 4 bases, J lost 5 bases, and 20 bases lay in between. This CDR3 is CSVVPLRGASTEAFF. DNA for the CDR3: TGCAGCGTTGTCCCACTACGGGGCGCTTCGACTGAAGCTTTCTTT. Based on the CDR3 plus reference TRBV29-1 and TRBJ1-1, the full variable domain is SAVISQKPSRDICQRGTSLTIQCQVDSQVTMMFWYRQQPGQSLTLIATANQGSEATYESGFVIDKFPISRPNLTFSTLTVSNMSPEDSSIYLCSVVPLRGASTEAFFGQGTRLTVV.

CDR3 sequence reads: CASSGTSGRVNEQFF. The DNA for the CDR3 is TGTGCCAGCTCAGGGACTAGCGGGAGGGTCAATGAGCAGTTCTTC. V gene TRBV19 combines with J gene TRBJ2-1; 16 nucleotides match TRBD2. Germline CDR1 LNHDA, CDR2 SQIVND (reference sequence). The CDR3 loop spans 15 amino acids. Trimming took 9 bases from V and 6 from J; bases not matched to a gene: 5.

The J gene is TRBJ2-1, the V gene TRBV7-3; 14 bases agree with TRBD2. The germline gives CDR1 SGHTA, CDR2 FQGTGA. This CDR3 is 15 amino acids long. The ends lost 1 base at V and 8 bases at J; junction bases unmatched: 1. CDR3 coding DNA: TGTGCCAGCAGCTTAATGGGACTAGCGGGGGATGAGCAGTTCTTC. Translation: CASSLMGLAGDEQFF.

The gene calls are TRBV7-2 and TRBJ2-1; D remains ambiguous. The V end was cut by 2 bases, the J end by 8 bases, with 10 bases between. The germline gives CDR1 SGHTA, CDR2 FQGNSA. This CDR3 spans 13 amino acids. The CDR3 loop reads CASSLWGMDEQFF. Here the CDR3 DNA reads TGTGCCAGCAGCTTATGGGGAATGGATGAGCAGTTCTTC.

This clonotype was seen a few times. The gene calls are TRBV7-2 and TRBJ2-6; D gene ambiguous. This CDR3 contains 14 residues. V dropped 0 bases and J dropped 4 bases, with 4 bases sitting between them. CDR1 and CDR2 from the germline V gene are SGHTA and FQGNSA. CDR3 loop: CASSLATGANVLTF. The CDR3 nucleotides are TGTGCCAGCAGCTTAGCGACGGGGGCCAACGTCCTGACTTTC. Combining the CDR3 with reference TRBV7-2 and TRBJ2-6 gives the whole variable domain GAGVSQSPSNKVTEKGKDVELRCDPISGHTALYWYRQSLGQGLEFLIYFQGNSAPDKSGLPSDRFSAERTGGSVSTLTIQRTQQEDSAVYLCASSLATGANVLTFGAGSRLTVL.

This clonotype was observed a few times. The V call is TRBV29-1, the J call TRBJ2-1; 9 bases are shared with TRBD1. Germline V gives CDR1 SQVTM, CDR2 ANQGSEA. CDR3 length equals 14 residues. J gave up 6 bases and V 3 bases, and 6 bases lay outside the gene matches. The CDR3: CSVERGQGSNEQFF. The CDR3 DNA follows: TGCAGCGTTGAGCGGGGACAGGGATCCAATGAGCAGTTCTTC.

This clonotype was recorded a few times. J is TRBJ2-1 and V is TRBV18; the match to TRBD2 covers 12 bases. This CDR3 contains 16 residues. The germline V gene has CDR1 KGHSH and CDR2 LQKENI. V dropped 0 bases and J dropped 7; count of bases not matched to a gene: 4. CDR3 sequence (DNA): TGTGCCAGCTCACCACCGCTAGCGGGAGGGCCAAATGAGCAGTTCTTC. It yields the protein CASSPPLAGGPNEQFF.

This chain links TRBV9 with TRBJ2-1; D not resolved. The CDR3 totals 14 residues. Germline assignment: CDR1 SGDLS and CDR2 YYNGEE. Trimming pared 4 bases from V and 2 bases from J, leaving 10 bases between. CDR3: CASSPEVTYNEQFF. The CDR3 DNA is TGTGCCAGCAGCCCCGAAGTCACCTACAATGAGCAGTTCTTC.

This clonotype was counted between two and nine times. V gene TRBV6-5 combines with J gene TRBJ2-4; the match to TRBD2 covers 8 bases. CDR1 and CDR2 from the germline V gene are MNHEY and SVGAGI. J lost 9 bases, V lost 6 bases, and 13 bases had no gene match. The CDR3 is 15 residues long. The DNA of the CDR3 is TGTGCCAGCAGCTACACCGGGGGGGATGCCCTCATTCAGTACTTC. Protein product: CASSYTGGDALIQYF.

V is TRBV20-1 and J is TRBJ2-3; TRBD2 aligns across 14 bases. Trimming cost V 3 bases and J 4 bases; bases outside gene matches: 15. This CDR3 comprises 19 residues. In germline, CDR1 is DFQATT, CDR2 SNEGSKA (reference sequence). The CDR3 DNA follows: TGCAGTGCTAGGCGGGACGGAGGGGGACTAGCGGGAGTGTCAGATACGCAGTATTTT. It codes for CSARRDGGGLAGVSDTQYF.

This clonotype was picked up many times. CDR3 DNA: TGTGCCAGCAGCCGCAGGGCCGGTGGAAACACCATATATTTT. Protein sequence: CASSRRAGGNTIYF. The V and J genes are TRBV6-1 and TRBJ1-3; tentatively, D is TRBD1 (5 bases). This CDR3 contains 14 residues. Germline assignment: CDR1 MNHNS and CDR2 SASEGT. Trimming removed 6 bases from V and 3 bases from J, with 12 bases in between.

This clonotype was seen only once. This rearrangement joins TRBV6-1 to TRBJ1-1, with a weak D call TRBD1 (6 bases). CDR1 and CDR2 from the germline V gene are MNHNS and SASEGT. V shed 5 bases and J shed 1 base, with 17 bases lying between them. The CDR3 sequence is 16 residues long. CDR3 sequence (DNA): TGTGCCAGCAGTCCCCCCAAGGGGGGTGGGAACACTGAAGCTTTCTTT. Residues: CASSPPKGGGNTEAFF.

This clonotype was seen at least ten times. The chain carries TRBV7-2 and TRBJ2-1, with TRBD2 as a possible D gene (6 bases). The germline V and J ends were trimmed by 4 bases and 0 bases, with 16 bases remaining between them. The CDR3 consists of 17 residues. Germline V gene sequence: CDR1 SGHTA, CDR2 FQGNSA. The chain's CDR3 is CASSSEITGSSYNEQFF. The CDR3 DNA reads TGTGCCAGCAGCTCCGAGATAACCGGGAGCTCCTACAATGAGCAGTTCTTC.

In DNA, the CDR3 is TGTGCCAGCAGTTACGGGCTAGCGGGAGGGCTTGTCGGGGAGCTGTTTTTT. Protein sequence: CASSYGLAGGLVGELFF. The V and J genes are TRBV6-5 and TRBJ2-2, with 12 bases that match TRBD2. This CDR3 spans 17 amino acids. In germline, CDR1 is MNHEY, CDR2 SVGAGI. J was trimmed by 7 bases and V by 2 bases; bases with no gene match: 8.

This clonotype was recorded many times. The CDR3 DNA sequence: TGCAGTGCTAGAGATCTGATGAGCACAGATACGCAGTATTTT. This translates into CSARDLMSTDTQYF. The chain combines TRBV20-1 with TRBJ2-3; D ambiguous. This CDR3 comprises 14 residues. Germline loops: CDR1 DFQATT, CDR2 SNEGSKA (reference sequence). V shed 0 bases and J shed 0 bases, with 7 bases lying between them.

Only a few counts were recorded for this clonotype. The CDR3 bases are TGCGCCAGCAGCACCTTTAGCGGACCGTACAATGAGCAGTTCTTC. Its protein product is CASSTFSGPYNEQFF. V is TRBV5-1 and J is TRBJ2-1; possible D gene TRBD2, 6 bases. Germline assignment: CDR1 SGHRS and CDR2 YFSETQ. V lost 4 bases and J lost 4, with 15 bases in between. This CDR3 spans 15 amino acids.

This clonotype was detected only a few times. The junction does not match germline at one end; this may be a read error. The chain uses TRBV29-1 and TRBJ1-4; D is possibly TRBD1 (6 bases). Germline assignment: CDR1 SQVTM and CDR2 ANQGSEA. This CDR3 is 12 amino acids long. CDR3 loop: CSVEGGNEKLFF. The DNA for the CDR3 is TGCAGCGTCGAAGGGGGTAATGAAAAACTGTTTTTT.

The CDR3 protein is CASSQAGTTQETQYF. The CDR3 DNA is TGTGCCAGCAGCCAAGCCGGGACTACCCAAGAGACCCAGTACTTC. The chain is built from TRBV4-2 and TRBJ2-5; 7 bases agree with TRBD2. The ends lost 1 base at V and 1 base at J; junction bases unmatched: 3. CDR3 size: 15 residues. Per the germline V gene, CDR1 is LGHNA and CDR2 is YNFKEQ.

The CDR3, as DNA: TGTGCCAGCAGTTACAGCGGGACAGGGAAAGAGACCCAGTACTTC. This translates into CASSYSGTGKETQYF. The genes are TRBV6-2 or TRBV6-3 and TRBJ2-5, with 9 bases that match TRBD1. The CDR3 has 15 amino acids. CDR1 is MNHEY, CDR2 SVGEGT, per germline. After removal of 2 bases from V and 3 bases from J, the junction contained 4 bases not matched to a gene.

The chain couples TRBV10-3 to TRBJ1-2, with a possible D match to TRBD1 (5 bases). Per the germline V gene, CDR1 is ENHRY and CDR2 is SYGVKD. The CDR3 contains 12 residues. The V end was cut by 4 bases, the J end by 6 bases, with 9 bases between. CDR3 sequence: CAISAPGDGYTF. The CDR3 nucleotides are TGTGCCATCAGTGCCCCGGGGGATGGCTACACCTTC.

This clonotype came up many times. The chain links TRBV6-1 to TRBJ2-7; the D is unclear. CDR3 length: 13 residues. Germline-derived CDR1 and CDR2 are MNHNS and SASEGT. Trimming took off 7 bases at V and 2 bases at J, with 12 bases between the two ends. CDR3 residues: CASKSVVPYEQYF. The CDR3 bases are TGTGCCAGCAAGTCCGTGGTACCCTACGAGCAGTACTTC.